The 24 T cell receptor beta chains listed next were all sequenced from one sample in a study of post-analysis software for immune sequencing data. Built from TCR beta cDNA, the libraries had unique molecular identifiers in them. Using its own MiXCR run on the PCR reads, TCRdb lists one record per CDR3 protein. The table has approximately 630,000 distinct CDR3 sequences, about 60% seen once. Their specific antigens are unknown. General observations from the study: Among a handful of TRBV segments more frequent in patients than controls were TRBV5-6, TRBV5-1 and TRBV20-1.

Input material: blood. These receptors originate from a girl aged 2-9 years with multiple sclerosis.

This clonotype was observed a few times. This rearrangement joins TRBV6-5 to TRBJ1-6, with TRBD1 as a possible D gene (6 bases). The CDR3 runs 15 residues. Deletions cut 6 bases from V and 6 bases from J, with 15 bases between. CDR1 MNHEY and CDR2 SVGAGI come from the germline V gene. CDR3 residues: CASSADRTGNSPLHF. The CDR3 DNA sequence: TGTGCCAGCAGCGCTGACAGGACCGGTAATTCACCCCTCCACTTT.

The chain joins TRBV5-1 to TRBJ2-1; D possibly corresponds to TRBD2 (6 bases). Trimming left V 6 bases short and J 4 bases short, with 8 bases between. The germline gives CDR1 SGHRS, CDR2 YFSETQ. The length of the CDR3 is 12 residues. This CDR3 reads CASNGGYNEQFF. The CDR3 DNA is TGCGCCAGCAACGGGGGATACAATGAGCAGTTCTTC. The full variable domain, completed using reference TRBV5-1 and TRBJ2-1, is KAGVTQTPRYLIKTRGQQVTLSCSPISGHRSVSWYQQTPGQGLQFLFEYFSETQRNKGNFPGRFSGRQFSNSRSEMNVSTLELGDSALYLCASNGGYNEQFFGPGTRLTVL.

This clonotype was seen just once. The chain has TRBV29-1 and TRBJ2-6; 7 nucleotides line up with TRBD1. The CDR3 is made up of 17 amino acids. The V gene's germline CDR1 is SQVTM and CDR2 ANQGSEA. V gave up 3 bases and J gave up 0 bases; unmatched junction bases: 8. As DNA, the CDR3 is TGCAGCGTTGAGTGGTTGGACAGGACCTCTGGGGCCAACGTCCTGACTTTC. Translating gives CSVEWLDRTSGANVLTF.

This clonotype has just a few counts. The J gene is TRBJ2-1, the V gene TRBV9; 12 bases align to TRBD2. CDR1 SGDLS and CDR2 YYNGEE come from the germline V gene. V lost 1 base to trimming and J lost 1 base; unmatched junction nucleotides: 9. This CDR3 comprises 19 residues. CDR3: CASSVSLASGRGSYNEQFF. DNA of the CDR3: TGTGCCAGCAGCGTAAGCTTGGCTAGCGGGAGGGGTTCCTACAATGAGCAGTTCTTC.

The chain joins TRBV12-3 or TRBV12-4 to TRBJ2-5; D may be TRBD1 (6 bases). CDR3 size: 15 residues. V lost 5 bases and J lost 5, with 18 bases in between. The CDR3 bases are TGTGCCAGCAGTCCCCCCAGGGGCCGGTGGGAGACCCAGTACTTC. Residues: CASSPPRGRWETQYF.

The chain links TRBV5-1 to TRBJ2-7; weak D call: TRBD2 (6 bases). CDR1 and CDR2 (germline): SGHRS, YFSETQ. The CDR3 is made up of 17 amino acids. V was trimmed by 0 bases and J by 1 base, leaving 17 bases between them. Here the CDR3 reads CASSLGGVGGLSYEQYF. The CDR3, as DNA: TGCGCCAGCAGCTTGGGGGGGGTGGGCGGATTATCCTACGAGCAGTACTTC. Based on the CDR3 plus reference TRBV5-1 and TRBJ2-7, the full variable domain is KAGVTQTPRYLIKTRGQQVTLSCSPISGHRSVSWYQQTPGQGLQFLFEYFSETQRNKGNFPGRFSGRQFSNSRSEMNVSTLELGDSALYLCASSLGGVGGLSYEQYFGPGTRLTVT.

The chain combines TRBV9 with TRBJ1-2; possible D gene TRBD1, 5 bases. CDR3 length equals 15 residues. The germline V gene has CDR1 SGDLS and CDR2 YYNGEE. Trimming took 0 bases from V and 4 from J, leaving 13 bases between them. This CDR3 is CASSVETAGVYGYTF. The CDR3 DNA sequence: TGTGCCAGCAGCGTAGAAACAGCGGGGGTCTATGGCTACACCTTC.

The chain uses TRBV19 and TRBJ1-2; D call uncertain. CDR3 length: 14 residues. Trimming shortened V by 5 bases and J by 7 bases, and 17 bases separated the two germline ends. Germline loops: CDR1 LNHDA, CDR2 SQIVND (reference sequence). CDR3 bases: TGTGCCAGTAGTTTTCTCCAGGTATCGGCTGGCTACACCTTC. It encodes CASSFLQVSAGYTF.

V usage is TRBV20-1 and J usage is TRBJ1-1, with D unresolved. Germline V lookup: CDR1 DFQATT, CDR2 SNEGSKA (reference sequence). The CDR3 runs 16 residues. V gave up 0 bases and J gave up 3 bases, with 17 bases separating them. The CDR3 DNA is TGCAGTGCTAGAGATCTCTACTCAAACATGGACACTGAAGCTTTCTTT. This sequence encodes CSARDLYSNMDTEAFF.

The CDR3 loop is CSVEERGADTEAFF. In DNA, the CDR3 is TGCAGCGTTGAAGAGAGGGGCGCGGACACTGAAGCTTTCTTT. The genes are TRBV29-1 and TRBJ1-1, with a possible D match to TRBD1 (5 bases). This CDR3 spans 14 amino acids. Germline V lookup: CDR1 SQVTM, CDR2 ANQGSEA. The V and J ends lost 0 bases and 3 bases respectively, with 11 bases between them.

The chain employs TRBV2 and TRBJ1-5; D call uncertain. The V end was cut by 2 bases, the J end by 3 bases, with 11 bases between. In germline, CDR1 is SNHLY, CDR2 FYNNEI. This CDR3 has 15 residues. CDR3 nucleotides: TGTGCCAGCAGTGAATCTTGGCTCTCCAATCAGCCCCAGCATTTT. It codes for CASSESWLSNQPQHF.

CDR3: CAGGEWASNYSGANVLTF. Here the CDR3 DNA reads TGTGCGGGGGGGGAGTGGGCCTCAAATTACTCTGGGGCCAACGTCCTGACTTTC. V gene TRBV6-1 combines with J gene TRBJ2-6; 7 bases are a match to TRBD2. CDR1 and CDR2 (germline): MNHNS, SASEGT. This CDR3 is 18 amino acids long.

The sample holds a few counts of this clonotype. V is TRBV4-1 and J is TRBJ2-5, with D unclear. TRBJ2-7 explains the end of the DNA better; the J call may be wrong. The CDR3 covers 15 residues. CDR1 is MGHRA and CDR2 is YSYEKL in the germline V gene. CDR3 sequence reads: CASSQESAAIYEQYF. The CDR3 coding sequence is TGCGCCAGCAGCCAAGAGTCCGCCGCCATCTACGAGCAGTACTTC.

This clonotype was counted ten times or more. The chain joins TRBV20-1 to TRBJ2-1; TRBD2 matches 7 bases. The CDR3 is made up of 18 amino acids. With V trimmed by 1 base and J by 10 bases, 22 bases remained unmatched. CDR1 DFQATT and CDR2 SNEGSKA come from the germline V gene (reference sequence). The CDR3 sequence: CSARGPRTPTSAHGEQFF. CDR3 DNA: TGCAGTGCTAGAGGGCCAAGGACGCCTACTAGCGCCCACGGGGAGCAGTTCTTC.

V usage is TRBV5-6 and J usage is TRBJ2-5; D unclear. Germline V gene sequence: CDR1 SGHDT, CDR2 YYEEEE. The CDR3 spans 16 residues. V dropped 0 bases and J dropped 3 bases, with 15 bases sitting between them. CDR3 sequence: CASSLARWEVEETQYF. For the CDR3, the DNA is TGTGCCAGCAGCTTGGCCAGGTGGGAAGTAGAAGAGACCCAGTACTTC.

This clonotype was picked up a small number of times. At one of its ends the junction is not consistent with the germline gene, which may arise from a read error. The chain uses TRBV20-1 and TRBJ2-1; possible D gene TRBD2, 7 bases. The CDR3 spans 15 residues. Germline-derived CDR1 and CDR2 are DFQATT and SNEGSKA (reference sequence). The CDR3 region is CSASSGRGAYNERFF. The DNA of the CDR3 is TGCAGTGCTAGTTCCGGACGGGGGGCCTACAATGAGCGGTTCTTC.

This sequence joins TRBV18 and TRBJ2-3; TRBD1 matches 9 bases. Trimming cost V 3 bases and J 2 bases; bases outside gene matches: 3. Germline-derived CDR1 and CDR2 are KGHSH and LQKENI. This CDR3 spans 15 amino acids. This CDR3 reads CASSPLQGATDTQYF. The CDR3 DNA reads TGTGCCAGCTCACCCCTACAGGGGGCCACAGATACGCAGTATTTT.

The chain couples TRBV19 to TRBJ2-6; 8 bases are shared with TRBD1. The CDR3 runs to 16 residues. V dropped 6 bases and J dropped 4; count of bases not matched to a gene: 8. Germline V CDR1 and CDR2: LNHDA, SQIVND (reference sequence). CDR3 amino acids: CASSPGQGRGANVLTF. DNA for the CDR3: TGTGCCAGTAGCCCTGGACAGGGAAGAGGGGCCAACGTCCTGACTTTC.

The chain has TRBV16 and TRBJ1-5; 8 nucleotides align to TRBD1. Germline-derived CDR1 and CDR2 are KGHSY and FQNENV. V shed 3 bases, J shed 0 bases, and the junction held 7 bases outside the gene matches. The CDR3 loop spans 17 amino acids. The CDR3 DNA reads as TGTGCCAGCAGCCAGCCCGGGACAGGCATTAGCAATCAGCCCCAGCATTTT. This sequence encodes CASSQPGTGISNQPQHF.

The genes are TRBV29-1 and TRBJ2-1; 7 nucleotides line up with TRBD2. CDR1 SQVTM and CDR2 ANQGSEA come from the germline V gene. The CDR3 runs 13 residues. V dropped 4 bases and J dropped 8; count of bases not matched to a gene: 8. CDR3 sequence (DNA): TGCAGCGTTGGGAGACGGGGGGACGATGAGCAGTTCTTC. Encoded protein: CSVGRRGDDEQFF.

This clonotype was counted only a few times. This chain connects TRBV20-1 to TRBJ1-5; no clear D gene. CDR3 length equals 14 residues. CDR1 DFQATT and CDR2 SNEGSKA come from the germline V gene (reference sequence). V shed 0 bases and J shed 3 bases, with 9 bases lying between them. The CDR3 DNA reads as TGCAGTGCTAGAGACCGGGTGGCCAATCAGCCCCAGCATTTT. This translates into CSARDRVANQPQHF.

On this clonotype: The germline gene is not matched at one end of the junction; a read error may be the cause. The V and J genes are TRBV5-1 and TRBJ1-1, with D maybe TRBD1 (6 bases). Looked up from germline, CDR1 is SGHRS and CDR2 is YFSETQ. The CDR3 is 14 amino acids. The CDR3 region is CASCLDWTDTEAFF. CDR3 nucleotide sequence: TGCGCCAGCTGCTTGGATTGGACAGACACTGAAGCTTTCTTT.

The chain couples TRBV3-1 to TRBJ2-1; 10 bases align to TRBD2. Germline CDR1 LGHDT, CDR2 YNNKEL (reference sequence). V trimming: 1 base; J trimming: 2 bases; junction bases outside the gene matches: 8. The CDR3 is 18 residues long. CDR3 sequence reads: CASSQGLAGASAYNEQFF. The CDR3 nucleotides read TGTGCCAGCAGCCAAGGACTAGCGGGCGCCTCTGCCTACAATGAGCAGTTCTTC.

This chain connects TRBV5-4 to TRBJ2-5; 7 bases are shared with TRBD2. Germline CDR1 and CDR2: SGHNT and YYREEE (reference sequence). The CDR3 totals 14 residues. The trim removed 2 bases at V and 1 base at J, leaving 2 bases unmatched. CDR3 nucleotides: TGTGCCAGCAGCTTATCTAGCGGCCAAGAGACCCAGTACTTC. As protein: CASSLSSGQETQYF.